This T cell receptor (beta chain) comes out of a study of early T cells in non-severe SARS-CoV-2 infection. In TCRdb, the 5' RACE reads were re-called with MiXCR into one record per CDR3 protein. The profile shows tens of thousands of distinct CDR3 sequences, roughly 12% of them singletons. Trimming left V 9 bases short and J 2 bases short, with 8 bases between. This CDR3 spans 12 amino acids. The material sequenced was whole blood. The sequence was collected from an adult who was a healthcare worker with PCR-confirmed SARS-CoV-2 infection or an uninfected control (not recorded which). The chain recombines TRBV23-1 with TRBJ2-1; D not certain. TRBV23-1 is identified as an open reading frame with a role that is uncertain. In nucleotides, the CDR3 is TGCGCCAGGCCCGCGGCCTACAATGAGCAGTTCTTC. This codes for CARPAAYNEQFF.